Listed below are T cell receptor beta chains from one sample, sequenced in a study of blood T cells in healthy people across ages. In TCRdb, the 5' RACE reads were re-called with MiXCR into one record per CDR3 protein. The sample consists of 600,000 to 850,000 distinct CDR3 sequences, around 25% of them appearing once. In addition, the sample was reused for a study of T cells of mothers and their children.

Sequenced input: blood. Receptors were obtained from a boy aged 5-17 years in good health. Both conserved end residues are part of each CDR3. A D gene is named only where the DNA matches it firmly. Not all rows give a size; the values are once, few, many and, for expanded clones, a class.

abundance: few
v_gene: TRBV7-2
d_gene: TRBD2
j_gene: TRBJ2-1
CDR3aa: CASSLAGLAGGNEQFF
CDR3nt: TGTGCCAGCAGCTTAGCGGGTTTAGCGGGAGGGAATGAGCAGTTCTTC

abundance: few
v_gene: TRBV3-1
d_gene: TRBD1
j_gene: TRBJ2-7
CDR3aa: CASSQSGTGAYEQYF
CDR3nt: TGTGCCAGCAGCCAATCCGGGACAGGGGCATACGAGCAGTACTTC

abundance: -
v_gene: TRBV27
d_gene: -
j_gene: TRBJ2-7
CDR3aa: CAYRGEPTYEQYF
CDR3nt: TGTGCCTACCGAGGGGAACCTACCTACGAGCAGTACTTC

abundance: few
v_gene: TRBV9
d_gene: -
j_gene: TRBJ1-5
CDR3aa: CASSVGLGNQPQHF
CDR3nt: TGTGCCAGCAGCGTCGGATTAGGCAATCAGCCCCAGCATTTT

abundance: few
v_gene: TRBV29-1
d_gene: -
j_gene: TRBJ1-1
CDR3aa: CSVEGSGPSEAFF
CDR3nt: TGCAGCGTTGAAGGGTCGGGACCCTCTGAAGCTTTCTTT

abundance: -
v_gene: TRBV7-2
d_gene: TRBD2
j_gene: TRBJ2-7
CDR3aa: CASSRETGLGYEQYF
CDR3nt: TGTGCCAGCAGCCGGGAAACGGGACTAGGGTACGAGCAGTACTTC

abundance: -
v_gene: TRBV5-1
d_gene: TRBD1
j_gene: TRBJ2-7
CDR3aa: CASSLLRGRGYERYF
CDR3nt: TGCGCCAGCAGCTTGTTACGGGGCAGGGGGTACGAGCGGTACTTC

abundance: -
v_gene: TRBV15
d_gene: -
j_gene: TRBJ2-5
CDR3aa: CATSRVGRRGQETQYF
CDR3nt: TGTGCCACCAGCAGAGTTGGAAGGCGGGGACAAGAGACCCAGTACTTC

abundance: few
v_gene: TRBV28
d_gene: -
j_gene: TRBJ1-4
CDR3aa: CASSSPTSQATNEKLFF
CDR3nt: TGTGCCAGCAGTTCCCCTACATCCCAGGCAACTAATGAAAAACTGTTTTTT

abundance: -
v_gene: TRBV20-1
d_gene: -
j_gene: TRBJ2-5
CDR3aa: CSAKYSGAWETQYF
CDR3nt: TGCAGTGCTAAATATTCAGGGGCCTGGGAGACCCAGTACTTC

abundance: once
v_gene: TRBV7-8
d_gene: TRBD2
j_gene: TRBJ2-3
CDR3aa: CASSSGPSGRRTDTQYF
CDR3nt: TGTGCCAGCAGCTCAGGGCCTAGCGGGAGACGGACAGATACGCAGTATTTT

abundance: -
v_gene: TRBV7-2
d_gene: TRBD2
j_gene: TRBJ2-4
CDR3aa: CASSLGRGEGKNIQYF
CDR3nt: TGTGCCAGCAGCTTAGGTCGAGGGGAGGGCAAAAACATTCAGTACTTC

abundance: -
v_gene: TRBV25-1
d_gene: TRBD2
j_gene: TRBJ2-5
CDR3aa: CASRFSGTSVPQYF
CDR3nt: TGTGCCAGCAGGTTTTCCGGGACTAGCGTCCCCCAGTACTTC

abundance: -
v_gene: TRBV10-3
d_gene: -
j_gene: TRBJ2-5
CDR3aa: CAISGTTVQETQYF
CDR3nt: TGTGCCATCAGTGGGACGACAGTCCAAGAGACCCAGTACTTC

abundance: once
v_gene: TRBV20-1
d_gene: TRBD2
j_gene: TRBJ2-1
CDR3aa: CSASGTSAEQFF
CDR3nt: TGCAGTGCTAGTGGGACTAGCGCCGAGCAGTTCTTC

abundance: few
v_gene: TRBV9
d_gene: -
j_gene: TRBJ2-6
CDR3aa: CASSVERSGANVLTF
CDR3nt: TGTGCCAGCAGCGTAGAGAGATCTGGGGCCAACGTCCTGACTTTC